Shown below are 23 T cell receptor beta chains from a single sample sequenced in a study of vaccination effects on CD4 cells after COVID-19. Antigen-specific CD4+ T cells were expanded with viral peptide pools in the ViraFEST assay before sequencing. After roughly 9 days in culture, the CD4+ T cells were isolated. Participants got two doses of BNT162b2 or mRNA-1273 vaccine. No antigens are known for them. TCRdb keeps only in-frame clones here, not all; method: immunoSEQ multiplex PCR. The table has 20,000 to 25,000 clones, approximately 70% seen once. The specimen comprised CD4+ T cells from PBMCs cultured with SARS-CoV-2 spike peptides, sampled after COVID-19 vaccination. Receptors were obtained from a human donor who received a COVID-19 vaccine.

Written as DNA, the CDR3 is TGCGCCAGCAGCTCCAGCGGGAGCGAGACCCAGTACTTC. Amino acid sequence: CASSSSGSETQYF. The V and J genes are TRBV4-1 and TRBJ2-5; 8 bases fit TRBD2. J gave up 5 bases and V 5 bases, and 4 bases lay outside the gene matches. This CDR3 contains 13 residues. The V gene's germline CDR1 is MGHRA and CDR2 YSYEKL.

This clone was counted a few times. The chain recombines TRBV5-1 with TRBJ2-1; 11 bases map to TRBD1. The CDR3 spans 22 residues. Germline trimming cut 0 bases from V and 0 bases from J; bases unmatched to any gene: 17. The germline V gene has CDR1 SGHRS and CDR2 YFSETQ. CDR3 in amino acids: CASSLAARDRGISGHSYNEQFF. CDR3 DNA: TGCGCCAGCAGCTTGGCTGCGAGGGACAGGGGGATCAGCGGGCACTCCTACAATGAGCAGTTCTTC.

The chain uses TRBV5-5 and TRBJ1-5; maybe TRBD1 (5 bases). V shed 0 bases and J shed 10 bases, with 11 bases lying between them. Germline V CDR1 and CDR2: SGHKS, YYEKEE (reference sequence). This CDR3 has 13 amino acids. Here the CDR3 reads CASSLVGQGPQHF. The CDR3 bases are TGTGCCAGCAGCTTGGTTGGGCAGGGTCCCCAGCATTTT.

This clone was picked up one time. The CDR3 is CASSEAVGQGSNEQFF. The DNA of the CDR3 is TGTGCCAGCAGTGAAGCTGTCGGACAGGGATCCAATGAGCAGTTCTTC. The rearrangement links TRBV2 to TRBJ2-1; 8 bases agree with TRBD1. Germline CDR1 is SNHLY and CDR2 is FYNNEI. The trim removed 0 bases at V and 6 bases at J, leaving 7 bases unmatched. CDR3 length: 16 amino acids.

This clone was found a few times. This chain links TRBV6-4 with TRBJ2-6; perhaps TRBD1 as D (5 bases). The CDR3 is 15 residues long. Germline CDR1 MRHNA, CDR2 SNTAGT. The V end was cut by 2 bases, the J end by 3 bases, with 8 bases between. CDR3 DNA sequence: TGTGCCAGCAGTGACGGGGCTGGTGGGGCCAACGTCCTGACTTTC. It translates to CASSDGAGGANVLTF.

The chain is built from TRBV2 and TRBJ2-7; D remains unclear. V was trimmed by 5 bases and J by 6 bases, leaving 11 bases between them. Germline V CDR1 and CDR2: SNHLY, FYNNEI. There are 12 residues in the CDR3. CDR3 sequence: CASSTLYGEQYF. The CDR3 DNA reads TGTGCCAGCAGTACTCTCTATGGCGAGCAGTACTTC.

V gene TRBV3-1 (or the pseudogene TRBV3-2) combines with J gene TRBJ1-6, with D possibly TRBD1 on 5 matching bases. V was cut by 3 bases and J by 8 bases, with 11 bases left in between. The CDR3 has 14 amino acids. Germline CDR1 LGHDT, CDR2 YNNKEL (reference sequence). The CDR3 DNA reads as TGTGCCAGCAGCCATCAGGGTTCGGATTCACCCCTCCACTTT. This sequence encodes CASSHQGSDSPLHF.

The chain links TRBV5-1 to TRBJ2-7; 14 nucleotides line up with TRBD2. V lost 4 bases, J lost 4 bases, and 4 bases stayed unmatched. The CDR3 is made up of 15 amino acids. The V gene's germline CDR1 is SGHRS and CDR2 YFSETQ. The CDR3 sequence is CASSRLAGGQYEQYF. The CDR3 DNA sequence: TGCGCCAGCAGCCGACTAGCGGGGGGGCAGTACGAGCAGTACTTC.

As DNA, the CDR3 is TGCGCCAGCAGCTTGTCGACTAACGAGCAGTACTTC. Protein sequence: CASSLSTNEQYF. V usage is TRBV5-1 and J usage is TRBJ2-7, with D maybe TRBD2 (5 bases). V lost 1 base and J 5 bases, leaving 7 bases between the germline ends. Germline V gene data show CDR1 as SGHRS and CDR2 as YFSETQ. The CDR3 length is 12 residues.

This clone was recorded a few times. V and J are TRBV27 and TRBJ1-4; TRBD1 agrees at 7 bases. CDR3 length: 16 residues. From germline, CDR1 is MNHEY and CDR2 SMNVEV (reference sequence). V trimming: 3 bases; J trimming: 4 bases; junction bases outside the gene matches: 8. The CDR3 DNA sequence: TGTGCCAGCAGTTTCCTCTTCGGGACAGATAATGAAAAACTGTTTTTT. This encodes CASSFLFGTDNEKLFF.

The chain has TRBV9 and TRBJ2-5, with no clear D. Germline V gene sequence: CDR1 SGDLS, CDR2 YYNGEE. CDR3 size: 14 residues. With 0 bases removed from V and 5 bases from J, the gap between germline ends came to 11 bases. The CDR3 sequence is CASSVGTLRETQYF. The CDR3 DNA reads TGTGCCAGCAGCGTAGGAACCCTTAGGGAGACCCAGTACTTC.

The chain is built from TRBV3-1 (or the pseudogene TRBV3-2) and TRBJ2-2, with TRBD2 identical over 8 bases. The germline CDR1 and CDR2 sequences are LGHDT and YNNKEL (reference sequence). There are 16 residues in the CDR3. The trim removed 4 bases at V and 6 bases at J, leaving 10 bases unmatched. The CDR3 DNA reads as TGTGCCAGCAGCCCCGGGACTAGTATCCCCTCCGGGGAGCTGTTTTTT. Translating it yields CASSPGTSIPSGELFF.

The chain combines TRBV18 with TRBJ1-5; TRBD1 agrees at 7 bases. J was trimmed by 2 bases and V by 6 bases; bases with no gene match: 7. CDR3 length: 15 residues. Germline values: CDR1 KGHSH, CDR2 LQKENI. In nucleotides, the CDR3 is TGTGCCAGCTCTGCCGGACAGGCTCGCAATCAGCCCCAGCATTTT. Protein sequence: CASSAGQARNQPQHF.

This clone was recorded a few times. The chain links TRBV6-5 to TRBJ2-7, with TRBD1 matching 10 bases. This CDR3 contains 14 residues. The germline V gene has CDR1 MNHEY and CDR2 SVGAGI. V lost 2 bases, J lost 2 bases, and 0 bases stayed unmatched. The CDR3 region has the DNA TGTGCCAGCAGTTACGGGACAGGGGCCTACGAGCAGTACTTC. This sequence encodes CASSYGTGAYEQYF.

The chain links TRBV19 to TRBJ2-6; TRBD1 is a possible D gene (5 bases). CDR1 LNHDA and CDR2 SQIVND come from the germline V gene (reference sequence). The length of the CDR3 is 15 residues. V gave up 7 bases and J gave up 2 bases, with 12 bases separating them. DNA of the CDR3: TGTGCCAGTAAACAGGACGCAGCTGGGGCCAACGTCCTGACTTTC. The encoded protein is CASKQDAAGANVLTF. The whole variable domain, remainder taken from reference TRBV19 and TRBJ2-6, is DGGITQSPKYLFRKEGQNVTLSCEQNLNHDAMYWYRQDPGQGLRLIYYSQIVNDFQKGDIAEGYSVSREKKESFPLTVTSAQKNPTAFYLCASKQDAAGANVLTFGAGSRLTVL.

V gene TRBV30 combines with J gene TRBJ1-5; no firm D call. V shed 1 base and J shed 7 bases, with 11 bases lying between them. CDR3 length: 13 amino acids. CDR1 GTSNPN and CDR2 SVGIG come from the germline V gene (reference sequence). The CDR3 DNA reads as TGTGCCTGGAGTGCAGGAGAAGGCCAGCCCCAGCATTTT. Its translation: CAWSAGEGQPQHF.

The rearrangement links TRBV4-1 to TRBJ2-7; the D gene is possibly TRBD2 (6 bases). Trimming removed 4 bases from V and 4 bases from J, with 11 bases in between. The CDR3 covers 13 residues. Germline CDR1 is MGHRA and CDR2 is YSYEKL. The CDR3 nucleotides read TGCGCCAGCAGCCGGGAGGACGGGTACGAGCAGTACTTC. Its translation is CASSREDGYEQYF.

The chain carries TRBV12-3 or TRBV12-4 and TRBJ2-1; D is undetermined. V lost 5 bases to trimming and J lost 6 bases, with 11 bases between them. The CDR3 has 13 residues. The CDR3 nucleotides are TGTGCCAGCAGTACCCGCCCGAGCAATGAGCAGTTCTTC. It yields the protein CASSTRPSNEQFF.

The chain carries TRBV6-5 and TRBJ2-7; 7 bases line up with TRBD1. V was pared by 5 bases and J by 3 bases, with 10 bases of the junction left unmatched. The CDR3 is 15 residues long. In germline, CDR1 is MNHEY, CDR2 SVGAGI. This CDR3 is CASSRTNDRDYEQYF. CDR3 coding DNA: TGTGCCAGCAGTCGAACCAACGACAGGGACTACGAGCAGTACTTC.

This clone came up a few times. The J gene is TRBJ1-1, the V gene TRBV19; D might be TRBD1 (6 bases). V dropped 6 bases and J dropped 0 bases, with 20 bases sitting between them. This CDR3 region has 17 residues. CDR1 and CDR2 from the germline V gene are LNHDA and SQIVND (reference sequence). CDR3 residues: CASRLGRQGSMNTEAFF. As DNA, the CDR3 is TGTGCCAGTAGGCTAGGTCGGCAGGGGAGCATGAACACTGAAGCTTTCTTT.

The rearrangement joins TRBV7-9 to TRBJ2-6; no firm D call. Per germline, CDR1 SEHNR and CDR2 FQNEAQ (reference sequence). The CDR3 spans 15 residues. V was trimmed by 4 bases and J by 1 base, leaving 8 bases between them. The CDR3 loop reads CASSSRRSGANVLTF. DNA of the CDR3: TGTGCCAGCAGCTCTAGACGGTCTGGGGCCAACGTCCTGACTTTC.

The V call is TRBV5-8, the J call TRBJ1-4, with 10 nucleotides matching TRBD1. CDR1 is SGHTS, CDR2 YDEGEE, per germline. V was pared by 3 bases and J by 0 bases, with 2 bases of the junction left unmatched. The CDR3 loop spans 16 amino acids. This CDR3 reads CASSSGTGATNEKLFF. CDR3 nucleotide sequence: TGTGCCAGCAGCTCCGGGACAGGGGCAACTAATGAAAAACTGTTTTTT. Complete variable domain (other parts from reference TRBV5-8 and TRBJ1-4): EAGVTQSPTHLIKTRGQQATLRCSPISGHTSVYWYQQALGLGLQFLLWYDEGEERNRGNFPPRFSGRQFPNYSSELNVNALELEDSALYLCASSSGTGATNEKLFFGSGTQLSVL.

CDR3 DNA: TGTGCCAGCTCACCCCCGGGACAAATAAACTACGAGCAGTACTTC. This encodes CASSPPGQINYEQYF. The gene calls are TRBV18 and TRBJ2-7, with TRBD1 as a possible D gene (6 bases). The ends were cut back, 3 bases at V and 3 bases at J, with 15 bases in the middle. Germline CDR1 and CDR2: KGHSH and LQKENI. This CDR3 is 15 amino acids long.